The rows below give T cell receptor beta chains drawn from one sample of a study of cytomegalovirus exposure and HLA in healthy donors. TCRdb keeps only in-frame clones here, not all; method: immunoSEQ multiplex PCR. The sample has under 95,000 clones; about 93% are singletons. Sequencing was carried out using PBMCs. The receptors originated from a young woman in good health and CMV-seronegative. Both conserved end residues are part of each CDR3. Fields, in order: clone size, J gene, V gene, D gene, CDR3 DNA, CDR3 protein. A D gene is named only where the DNA matches it firmly. Where a row states a size, it is once, few, many or the class of an expanded clone; other rows omit it.

>-|TRBJ2-1|TRBV6-5|TRBD2
TGTGCCAGCAGCCTCGGGACTAGCGGGATCGGTGAGCAGTTCTTC
CASSLGTSGIGEQFF
>-|TRBJ2-7|TRBV5-4|-
TGTGCCAGCAGCTTGGGACAGGACTCCTACGAGCAGTACTTC
CASSLGQDSYEQYF
>-|TRBJ2-5|TRBV5-1|-
TGCGCCAGCAGCTTGTCGCCAGGACAAGAGACCCAGTACTTC
CASSLSPGQETQYF
>-|TRBJ2-7|TRBV28|-
TGTGCCAGCGGGCCTTACGAGCAGTACTTC
CASGPYEQYF
>-|TRBJ2-3|TRBV5-4|-
TGTGCCAGCACCCGACTCGCTAGCACAGATACGCAGTATTTT
CASTRLASTDTQYF
>-|TRBJ1-2|TRBV9|-
TGTGCCAGCAGCTCAGGCAGGGACTATGGCTACACCTTC
CASSSGRDYGYTF
>-|TRBJ2-7|TRBV19|TRBD2
TGTGCCACCGGAGGACTAGCGGGATCCTACGAGCAGTACTTC
CATGGLAGSYEQYF
>-|TRBJ2-3|TRBV27|TRBD2
TGTGCCAGCAGTTTCCGGACTAGCGGGAGTTGGGCAGATACGCAGTATTTT
CASSFRTSGSWADTQYF
>-|TRBJ2-6|TRBV21-1|-
TGTGCCAGCAGCAAAGGGGGCCCCGGGACAGTGATCTCTGGGGCCAACGTCCTGACTTTC
CASSKGGPGTVISGANVLTF
>-|TRBJ2-1|TRBV9|-
TGTGCCAGCAGCGTAGCGGGGGTGAATGAGCAGTTCTTC
CASSVAGVNEQFF
>-|TRBJ1-5|TRBV5-1|TRBD1
TGCGCCAGCAGCCCCGGGGACAGGGGGAATCAGCCCCAGCATTTT
CASSPGDRGNQPQHF
>-|TRBJ2-3|TRBV4-3|-
TGCGCCAGCAGCCAAGATGCGGCGATTCGTAGCACAGATACGCAGTATTTT
CASSQDAAIRSTDTQYF
>-|TRBJ1-1|TRBV4-3|-
TGCGCCAGCAGCCGTGAAACTGAGGGGGCTGAAGCTTTCTTT
CASSRETEGAEAFF
>-|TRBJ2-5|TRBV2|TRBD2
TGTGCCAGCAGTCTGCGGGGTACTAGCGGGGGGGCGCGTGAGACCCAGTACTTC
CASSLRGTSGGARETQYF
>-|TRBJ1-2|TRBV4-1|-
TGCGCCAGCAGCCAAGAAGCGCGCGACAACTATGGCTACACCTTC
CASSQEARDNYGYTF
>once|TRBJ2-4|TRBV5-1|TRBD2
TGCGCCAGCAGCCTAGAACTAGCGGGGCAGGCGGGCATTCAGTACTTC
CASSLELAGQAGIQYF
>-|TRBJ2-1|TRBV2|TRBD1
TGTGCCAGCAGTGCCGAACCGGGACAGGCAAACAATGAGCAGTTCTTC
CASSAEPGQANNEQFF
>-|TRBJ1-2|TRBV28|TRBD1
TGTGCCAGCAGTTTATTGGTTCAGGGGGGTGGCTATGGCTACACCTTC
CASSLLVQGGGYGYTF
>-|TRBJ1-2|TRBV4-1|-
TGCGCCAGCAGCCAAGATCAGGTAGGAGGCATCGGTGGCTACACCTTC
CASSQDQVGGIGGYTF
>-|TRBJ1-2|TRBV6-6|-
TGTGCCAGCAGTCCAGACAGGCCTACTAACTATGGCTACACCTTC
CASSPDRPTNYGYTF
>once|TRBJ1-5|TRBV29-1|TRBD1
TGCAGCGCCCGGACAGGGAACAATCAGCCCCAGCATTTT
CSARTGNNQPQHF
>-|TRBJ1-2|TRBV6-1|-
TGTGCCAGCAGTGAGTCCCAGAACTATGGCTACACCTTC
CASSESQNYGYTF
>-|TRBJ2-1|TRBV10-3|-
TGTGCCATCATGGGGACTGAAGGGCCGGGGATCTTC
CAIMGTEGPGIF
>-|TRBJ2-1|TRBV12-5|TRBD2
TGTGCTAGTGGTTTGGACCACTCCACTAGCGGGGGGGCCTACAATGAGCAGTTCTTC
CASGLDHSTSGGAYNEQFF
>-|TRBJ2-2|TRBV27|-
TGTGCCAGCAGTTTCCAGTCAGGGATCACCGGGGAGCTGTTTTTT
CASSFQSGITGELFF